This entry lists 28 T cell receptor beta chains sequenced from one sample in a study of PD-L1 blockade in urothelial cancer. Clones were sequenced by immunoSEQ multiplex PCR, and TCRdb holds only the in-frame ones, with some missing. The table lists tens of thousands of clones, more than 75% of them singletons. The specimen comprised PBMCs, sampled around atezolizumab (anti-PD-L1) treatment. All receptors come from a man aged 55 to 70 with urothelial cancer.

The V call is TRBV5-1, the J call TRBJ2-5; D might be TRBD1 (6 bases). This CDR3 has 15 residues. Deletions cut 3 bases from V and 1 base from J, with 13 bases between. Looked up from germline, CDR1 is SGHRS and CDR2 is YFSETQ. CDR3 in DNA: TGCGCCAGCAGCTGGGATTCAGGGGTCCAAGAGACCCAGTACTTC. Protein: CASSWDSGVQETQYF.

The gene calls are TRBV4-1 and TRBJ2-3; TRBD1 matches at 12 bases. The trim removed 1 base at V and 2 bases at J, leaving 4 bases unmatched. The germline CDR1 and CDR2 sequences are MGHRA and YSYEKL. This CDR3 comprises 17 residues. CDR3 sequence (DNA): TGCGCCAGCAGCCAAGTAGGGACAGGGGGCCACACAGATACGCAGTATTTT. As protein: CASSQVGTGGHTDTQYF.

The chain employs TRBV7-3 and TRBJ1-1; TRBD1 matches at 9 bases. This CDR3 region has 14 residues. The V gene's germline CDR1 is SGHTA and CDR2 FQGTGA. V dropped 6 bases and J dropped 3; count of bases not matched to a gene: 5. This CDR3 reads CASSPGQGYTEAFF. CDR3 DNA: TGTGCCAGCAGTCCCGGACAGGGGTACACTGAAGCTTTCTTT.

The V gene is TRBV5-4, the J gene TRBJ2-1, with 8 bases matching TRBD2. CDR1 is SGHNT, CDR2 YYREEE, per germline (reference sequence). The ends lost 0 bases at V and 8 bases at J; junction bases unmatched: 7. The CDR3 is 15 residues long. For the CDR3, the DNA is TGTGCCAGCAGCTTGGCCCGGGGGGGGAGTGATGAGCAGTTCTTC. Translating gives CASSLARGGSDEQFF.

The chain links TRBV5-1 to TRBJ2-1, with TRBD1 identical over 7 bases. Germline V gives CDR1 SGHRS, CDR2 YFSETQ. V trimming: 4 bases; J trimming: 5 bases; junction bases outside the gene matches: 9. CDR3 length equals 15 residues. CDR3: CASSRIRGWNNEQFF. The CDR3 nucleotides read TGCGCCAGCAGCCGAATCAGGGGGTGGAACAATGAGCAGTTCTTC.

This rearrangement joins TRBV9 to TRBJ1-5; D is undetermined. Germline CDR1 SGDLS, CDR2 YYNGEE. Trimming left V 3 bases short and J 4 bases short, with 11 bases between. CDR3 length equals 14 residues. CDR3 coding DNA: TGTGCCAGCAGCGAGAGCGGCCTTAATCAGCCCCAGCATTTT. It specifies CASSESGLNQPQHF.

This chain uses TRBV4-1 with TRBJ2-2; 13 nucleotides agree with TRBD2. Germline CDR1 is MGHRA and CDR2 is YSYEKL. V lost 2 bases and J lost 7; bases outside the gene matches: 4. This CDR3 contains 16 residues. The CDR3 region is CASSQLLAGGGGELFF. The CDR3 nucleotides are TGCGCCAGCAGCCAACTACTAGCGGGGGGGGGCGGGGAGCTGTTTTTT.

The chain uses TRBV9 and TRBJ2-1, with D possibly being TRBD1 (6 bases). The CDR3 extends over 16 amino acids. CDR1 is SGDLS, CDR2 YYNGEE, per germline. V was clipped by 5 bases and J by 8 bases, with 23 bases between them. As DNA, the CDR3 is TGTGCCAGCAGTCCGGACGCCAGAAGGGGGTATGATGAGCAGTTCTTC. The encoded protein is CASSPDARRGYDEQFF.

This chain links TRBV19 with TRBJ2-7, with D tentatively TRBD2 (7 bases). Trimming took 3 bases from V and 2 from J, leaving 14 bases between them. Germline loops: CDR1 LNHDA, CDR2 SQIVND (reference sequence). The CDR3 consists of 15 residues. CDR3 in DNA: TGTGCCAGTAGTATGGGGGGGGCGCGGACCTACGAGCAGTACTTC. It translates to CASSMGGARTYEQYF.

This chain links TRBV5-4 with TRBJ1-1; D not resolved. This CDR3 spans 13 amino acids. Germline-derived CDR1 and CDR2 are SGHNT and YYREEE (reference sequence). The V end lost 1 base, the J end lost 1 base, and 5 bases lay between the germline ends. The CDR3 reads CASSLLPNTEAFF. Written as DNA, the CDR3 is TGTGCCAGCAGCTTGCTCCCGAACACTGAAGCTTTCTTT.

The chain combines TRBV19 with TRBJ2-2, with 7 positions matching TRBD1. CDR1 is LNHDA, CDR2 SQIVND, per germline (reference sequence). The ends lost 7 bases at V and 5 bases at J; junction bases unmatched: 7. The CDR3 is 14 residues long. CDR3 amino acids: CASMGDRTTGELFF. For the CDR3, the DNA is TGTGCCAGTATGGGGGACAGAACAACCGGGGAGCTGTTTTTT.

The chain carries TRBV13 and TRBJ2-1, with 8 bases matching TRBD2. Germline V gene data show CDR1 as PRHDT and CDR2 as FYEKMQ (reference sequence). V dropped 5 bases and J dropped 0; count of bases not matched to a gene: 6. The CDR3 extends over 16 amino acids. CDR3 nucleotide sequence: TGTGCCAGCAGCGGGCTGGCGGGGGGCTCCTACAATGAGCAGTTCTTC. It translates to CASSGLAGGSYNEQFF. The full variable domain, completed using reference TRBV13 and TRBJ2-1, is AAGVIQSPRHLIKEKRETATLKCYPIPRHDTVYWYQQGPGQDPQFLISFYEKMQSDKGSIPDRFSAQQFSDYHSELNMSSLELGDSALYFCASSGLAGGSYNEQFFGPGTRLTVL.

V gene TRBV5-8 combines with J gene TRBJ2-7; 7 bases are a match to TRBD1. The CDR3 is made up of 14 amino acids. V lost 2 bases to trimming and J lost 3 bases; unmatched junction nucleotides: 5. From germline, CDR1 is SGHTS and CDR2 YDEGEE. CDR3 bases: TGTGCCAGCAGCTTTGGGCAGGGGGTCTACGAGCAGTACTTC. It specifies CASSFGQGVYEQYF.

The gene calls are TRBV5-6 and TRBJ1-2; 10 positions agree with TRBD1. The CDR3 is made up of 17 amino acids. Germline V gene lookup returns CDR1 SGHDT and CDR2 YYEEEE. V gave up 4 bases and J gave up 2 bases; unmatched junction bases: 11. DNA for the CDR3: TGTGCCAGCAGCCGGACAGGGGGTTCCGTCGTGAACTATGGCTACACCTTC. Protein product: CASSRTGGSVVNYGYTF.

The rearrangement joins TRBV28 to TRBJ1-3; no definite D call. CDR1 MDHEN and CDR2 SYDVKM come from the germline V gene. The ends were cut back, 3 bases at V and 0 bases at J, with 9 bases in the middle. CDR3 length: 15 residues. The CDR3 bases are TGTGCCAGCAGTTTTGCCAGAAGCTCTGGAAACACCATATATTTT. Protein: CASSFARSSGNTIYF.

This chain links TRBV7-8 with TRBJ1-2; D ambiguous. Germline CDR1 reads SGHVS; CDR2 reads FQNEAQ. This CDR3 is 14 amino acids long. The V end was cut by 0 bases, the J end by 2 bases, with 7 bases between. CDR3 in DNA: TGTGCCAGCAGCTTAGCGGCCGTAAACTATGGCTACACCTTC. This translates into CASSLAAVNYGYTF.

V gene TRBV5-1 combines with J gene TRBJ1-6, with TRBD1 as a possible D gene (6 bases). V lost 4 bases, J lost 9 bases, and 32 bases lay in between. CDR3 length: 20 residues. Germline CDR1 SGHRS, CDR2 YFSETQ. As DNA, the CDR3 is TGCGCCAGCAGCGCAGGATACCGGGCCTCTTTGGGGGCACCGGGTTCACCCCTCCACTTT. It codes for CASSAGYRASLGAPGSPLHF.

To note about this clone: At one end the junction does not follow the germline gene, possibly because of a read error. This chain uses TRBV7-7 with TRBJ1-1; D not resolved. The germline V gene has CDR1 SSHAT and CDR2 FNYEAQ (reference sequence). This CDR3 is built from 13 residues. CDR3 region: CASSLRLNTEAFF. As DNA, the CDR3 is TGTGCTAGCAGCCTTAGACTTAACACTGAAGCTTTCTTT.

Only one count was recorded for this clone. The chain carries TRBV7-2 and TRBJ2-3; 9 positions agree with TRBD1. With 4 bases clipped from V and 6 bases from J, the junction kept 5 bases outside the gene matches. The CDR3 sequence is 14 residues long. Germline CDR1 is SGHTA and CDR2 is FQGNSA. The CDR3 region has the DNA TGTGCCAGCAGCTACGGGACAGGGTGGGATACGCAGTATTTT. This codes for CASSYGTGWDTQYF.

The chain carries TRBV28 and TRBJ1-5, with TRBD1 as a possible D gene (6 bases). Germline CDR1 is MDHEN and CDR2 is SYDVKM. The CDR3 length is 15 residues. V was pared by 8 bases and J by 4 bases, with 18 bases between. In nucleotides, the CDR3 is TGTGCCAGCGAGAAGGGGGTTTTACGAAATCAGCCCCAGCATTTT. This translates into CASEKGVLRNQPQHF.

V is TRBV28 and J is TRBJ1-2; 8 bases map to TRBD1. Germline lookup yields CDR1 MDHEN and CDR2 SYDVKM. V lost 4 bases, J lost 4 bases, and 5 bases stayed unmatched. The length of the CDR3 is 14 residues. The CDR3 nucleotides read TGTGCCAGCAGTTCACCTGACAGGGGCTATGGCTACACCTTC. Translation: CASSSPDRGYGYTF.

The chain carries TRBV14 and TRBJ1-2, with 8 positions matching TRBD1. Germline-derived CDR1 and CDR2 are SGHDN and FVKESK. The CDR3 consists of 13 residues. After removal of 4 bases from V and 5 bases from J, the junction contained 3 bases not matched to a gene. The CDR3 nucleotides are TGTGCCAGCAGCCCGGGACAGGCGTATGGCTACACCTTC. Its translation: CASSPGQAYGYTF.

The gene calls are TRBV10-2 and TRBJ2-7; TRBD2 matches at 10 bases. CDR3 length equals 13 residues. V gave up 8 bases and J gave up 4 bases; unmatched junction bases: 5. Germline CDR1 is WSHSY and CDR2 is SAAADI. The CDR3 coding sequence is TGCGCCAGCTCTAGCGGGAGTTGGTACGAGCAGTACTTC. This gives the protein CASSSGSWYEQYF.

The V gene is TRBV19, the J gene TRBJ1-5, with 8 bases aligning to TRBD1. This CDR3 has 15 amino acids. The germline V gene has CDR1 LNHDA and CDR2 SQIVND (reference sequence). V was clipped by 5 bases and J by 6 bases; unmatched bases: 9. The CDR3 here is CASSSMAGGSQPQHF. CDR3 sequence (DNA): TGTGCCAGTAGTTCTATGGCAGGGGGCAGTCAGCCCCAGCATTTT.

The V gene is TRBV9, the J gene TRBJ2-2; TRBD1 matches 9 bases. Trimming cost V 5 bases and J 5 bases; bases outside gene matches: 4. The length of the CDR3 is 14 residues. Germline values: CDR1 SGDLS, CDR2 YYNGEE. The CDR3 sequence is CASRAGTGTGELFF. CDR3 bases: TGTGCCAGCAGGGCCGGGACAGGGACCGGGGAGCTGTTTTTT.

The rearrangement joins TRBV9 to TRBJ1-4; TRBD1 matches 7 bases. The CDR3 has 16 amino acids. Germline CDR1 SGDLS, CDR2 YYNGEE. The V gene end was trimmed by 2 bases and the J gene end by 3 bases; junction bases not matched to a gene: 7. DNA of the CDR3: TGTGCCAGCAGCGTGGGGACAGTTGGGGCTAATGAAAAACTGTTTTTT. Translating it yields CASSVGTVGANEKLFF.

V is TRBV28 and J is TRBJ1-1, with 9 bases aligning to TRBD1. This CDR3 contains 13 residues. Germline CDR1 reads MDHEN; CDR2 reads SYDVKM. Trimming took 7 bases from V and 1 from J; bases not matched to a gene: 1. Written as DNA, the CDR3 is TGTGCCAGCAAACAGGGGGCGAACACTGAAGCTTTCTTT. Translation gives CASKQGANTEAFF.

This chain connects TRBV4-1 to TRBJ2-7; TRBD1 aligns across 11 bases. Germline V gives CDR1 MGHRA, CDR2 YSYEKL. The V segment lost 3 bases and the J segment 6 bases; nucleotides outside the gene matches: 7. CDR3 length: 15 amino acids. The CDR3 sequence: CASSHSGQGVSEQYF. Here the CDR3 DNA reads TGCGCCAGCAGCCACTCGGGACAGGGGGTCTCCGAGCAGTACTTC.